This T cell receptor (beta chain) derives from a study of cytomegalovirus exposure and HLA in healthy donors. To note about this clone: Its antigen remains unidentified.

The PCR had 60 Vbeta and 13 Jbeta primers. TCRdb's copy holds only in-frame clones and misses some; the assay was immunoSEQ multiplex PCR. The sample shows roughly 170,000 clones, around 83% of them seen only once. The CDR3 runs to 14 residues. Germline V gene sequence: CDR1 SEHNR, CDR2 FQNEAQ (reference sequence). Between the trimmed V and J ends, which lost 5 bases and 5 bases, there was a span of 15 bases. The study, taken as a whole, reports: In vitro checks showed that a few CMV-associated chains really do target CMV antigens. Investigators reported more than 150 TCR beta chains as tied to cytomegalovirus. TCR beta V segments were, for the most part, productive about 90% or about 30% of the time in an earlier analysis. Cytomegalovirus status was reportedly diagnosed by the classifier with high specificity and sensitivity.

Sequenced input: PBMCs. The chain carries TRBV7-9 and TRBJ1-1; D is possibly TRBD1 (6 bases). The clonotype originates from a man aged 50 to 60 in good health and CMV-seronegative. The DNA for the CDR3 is TGTGCCAGCAGCCTTCAGGGGATGTCTACTGAAGCTTTCTTT. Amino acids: CASSLQGMSTEAFF.